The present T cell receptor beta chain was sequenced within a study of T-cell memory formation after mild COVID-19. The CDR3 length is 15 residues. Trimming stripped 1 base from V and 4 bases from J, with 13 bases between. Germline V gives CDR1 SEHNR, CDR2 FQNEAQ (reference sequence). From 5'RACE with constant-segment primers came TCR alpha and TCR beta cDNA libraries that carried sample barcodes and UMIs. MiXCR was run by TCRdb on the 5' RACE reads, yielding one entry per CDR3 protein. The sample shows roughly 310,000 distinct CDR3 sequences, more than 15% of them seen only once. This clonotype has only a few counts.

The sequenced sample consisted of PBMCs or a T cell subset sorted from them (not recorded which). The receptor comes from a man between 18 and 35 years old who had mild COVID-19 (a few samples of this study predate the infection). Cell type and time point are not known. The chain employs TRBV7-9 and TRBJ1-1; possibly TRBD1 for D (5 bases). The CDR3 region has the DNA TGTGCCAGCAGCTTAGGCGCCGCTGGGGGCACTGAAGCTTTCTTT. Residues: CASSLGAAGGTEAFF.